This entry features one TCR delta chain sequence. This clone was observed many times. The antigen it recognizes is unknown. Base qualities were left out, and no much larger clone turns up one base away. For bulk TCR repertoire analysis, Vgamma9/Vdelta2+ and Vdelta2-negative gammadelta T cell populations were flow-sorted out of peripheral blood mononuclear cells. CDR1 and CDR2, per the germline V gene, are TSWWSYY and QGS. From V the trimming removes 2 bases and from J it removes 2 bases, while the gene matches leave 30 bases of the junction unaccounted for. CDR3 length: 25 amino acids, cysteine to phenylalanine. The kept DNA is CDR3 alone, 75 bases in frame from the first base. Libraries were built with multiplex PCR. TCRdb records Illumina MiSeq as the sequencer. Every sorted gammadelta T cell sample had both its TCR gamma (TRG) and TCR delta (TRD) chains sequenced. Concerning the study's data processing: The repertoire analyses drew on clonotype tree plots, the accumulated frequency of the top 20 clonotypes, and diversity index (DI) and D75 metrics. TCRdb called clones anew from the public reads via CATT; matching DNA rows were later pooled. These V and J calls derive from TCRdb rather than the authors' analysis. Recorded for this sample are around 50,000 delta-chain clones; 1.7% of them occurred a single time. The ten largest clonotypes hold 15% of the sample.

These data are taken from a study of γδ T cells in repeated Plasmodium falciparum infection (TCRdb year 2021). Study-wide context: The natural-infection arm enrolled Malian children exposed to intense seasonal malaria transmission and compared the Malian children with Australian children matched for age and gender. Samples from controlled-infection subjects were taken at baseline, just before selected infections, and 21 days after each infection. The study examined how repeated Plasmodium falciparum infection shapes the human gammadelta T cell repertoire, using natural infection in Mali and controlled human malaria infection. Malian gammadelta TCR repertoires were analysed cross-sectionally during no-transmission periods and were analysed longitudinally across acute febrile malaria episodes. Four controlled human malaria infections were administered to roughly 5 malaria-naive U.S. adults over around 620 days by bites from P. falciparum NF54-infected Anopheles stephensi mosquitoes.

The paper as a whole reports these results and caveats: The Malian cohort was drawn from a small rural village made up mostly of one ethnic group, which limits generalizability. Vdelta2-negative gammadelta TCR repertoires from Malian children appeared more clonally expanded, less diverse and less shared than those of Australian children. In Vdelta2-negative, largely Vdelta1+, gammadelta TCR repertoires, repeated controlled infections appeared to drive waves of new clonotype selection. Across time and infection, the Vgamma9/Vdelta2+ TCR repertoires showed a highly stable polyclonal makeup, with many TCRgamma sequences overlapping between individuals. Because the controlled-infection cohort was small, analysis of inter-individual variability in gammadelta T cell responses was limited.

The chain couples TRDV1 to TRDJ1, with 12 bases aligning to TRDD3. The sequenced material came from gamma-delta T cells from blood. This TCR came from a pool of human donors (malaria-infected and uninfected, not separated). The CDR3: CALGEFPKTIPILNWGILRTDKLIF. The DNA sequence reads TGTGCTCTTGGGGAATTCCCAAAGACCATTCCTATTCTCAACTGGGGGATACTAAGGACCGATAAACTCATCTTT.